Listed below are T cell receptor beta chains from one sample, sequenced in a study of T cells in Graves' hyperthyroidism and ophthalmopathy. Each CDR3 protein gets one entry after TCRdb re-called the multiplex PCR reads with MiXCR. The profile shows around 540,000 distinct CDR3 sequences, 35% to 55% of them singletons. Material: peripheral blood or thyroid tissue (not recorded which). The receptors stem from a woman in her late teens or twenties with Graves' hyperthyroidism. Each CDR3 is given with its conserved first and last residue. A D gene is named only where the DNA matches it firmly. Clone size appears in some rows only: once, few, many, or a class for an expanded clone.

j_gene: TRBJ1-1; d_gene: -; v_gene: TRBV7-3; abundance: -; CDR3aa: CASSLALSFGSTEAFF; CDR3nt: TGTGCCAGCAGCTTAGCGTTATCATTTGGTAGCACTGAAGCTTTCTTT
j_gene: TRBJ2-5; d_gene: TRBD2; v_gene: TRBV2; abundance: -; CDR3aa: CASSRLAGVVRETQYF; CDR3nt: TGTGCCAGCAGCCGACTAGCGGGAGTAGTTAGAGAGACCCAGTACTTC
j_gene: TRBJ2-7; d_gene: TRBD2; v_gene: TRBV20-1; abundance: -; CDR3aa: CSARDLKAGVREQYF; CDR3nt: TGCAGTGCTAGAGATCTAAAAGCGGGAGTACGGGAGCAGTACTTC
j_gene: TRBJ1-6; d_gene: -; v_gene: TRBV7-9; abundance: many; CDR3aa: CASSSQGLGNSPLHF; CDR3nt: TGTGCCAGCAGCTCACAGGGTTTGGGGAATTCACCCCTCCACTTT
j_gene: TRBJ1-1; d_gene: -; v_gene: TRBV15; abundance: -; CDR3aa: CATSMKSDTEAFF; CDR3nt: TGTGCCACCAGCATGAAGTCCGACACTGAAGCTTTCTTT
j_gene: TRBJ2-6; d_gene: -; v_gene: TRBV7-9; abundance: -; CDR3aa: CASEGANVLTF; CDR3nt: TGTGCCAGCGAGGGGGCCAACGTCCTGACTTTC
j_gene: TRBJ1-4; d_gene: TRBD1; v_gene: TRBV24-1; abundance: few; CDR3aa: CASSTGQGNEKLFF; CDR3nt: TGTGCCAGCAGTACGGGACAGGGAAATGAAAAACTGTTTTTT
j_gene: TRBJ2-7; d_gene: TRBD2; v_gene: TRBV10-3; abundance: -; CDR3aa: CAGGTVRSYEQYF; CDR3nt: TGTGCGGGGGGGACGGTAAGATCCTACGAGCAGTACTTC
j_gene: TRBJ2-5; d_gene: -; v_gene: TRBV2; abundance: many; CDR3aa: CASSAQRETQYF; CDR3nt: TGTGCCAGCAGTGCACAGCGGGAGACCCAGTACTTC
j_gene: TRBJ2-2; d_gene: TRBD1; v_gene: TRBV24-1; abundance: many; CDR3aa: CATSASGTGWTGELFF; CDR3nt: TGTGCCACCAGTGCCTCCGGGACAGGGTGGACCGGGGAGCTGTTTTTT
j_gene: TRBJ2-5; d_gene: TRBD2; v_gene: TRBV24-1; abundance: many; CDR3aa: CATSAPDPSGIGIETQYF; CDR3nt: TGTGCCACCAGTGCGCCAGACCCTAGCGGGATCGGGATAGAGACCCAGTACTTC
j_gene: TRBJ2-3; d_gene: -; v_gene: TRBV20-1; abundance: -; CDR3aa: CSARDHPTDTQYF; CDR3nt: TGCAGTGCTAGAGACCACCCCACAGATACGCAGTATTTT
j_gene: TRBJ2-2; d_gene: -; v_gene: TRBV7-9; abundance: few; CDR3aa: CASSLNPQGNAGELFF; CDR3nt: TGTGCCAGCAGCTTGAACCCCCAGGGTAACGCCGGGGAGCTGTTTTTT
j_gene: TRBJ1-2; d_gene: -; v_gene: TRBV7-2; abundance: few; CDR3aa: CASSLGGFYGYTF; CDR3nt: TGTGCCAGCAGCTTAGGAGGATTCTATGGCTACACCTTC
j_gene: TRBJ2-7; d_gene: -; v_gene: TRBV7-3; abundance: few; CDR3aa: CASSPTSEEQYF; CDR3nt: TGTGCCAGCTCACCGACCTCGGAGGAGCAGTACTTC
j_gene: TRBJ2-5; d_gene: -; v_gene: TRBV29-1; abundance: -; CDR3aa: CSVAARGSFQETQYF; CDR3nt: TGCAGCGTTGCCGCACGGGGGAGCTTCCAAGAGACCCAGTACTTC
j_gene: TRBJ2-7; d_gene: -; v_gene: TRBV29-1; abundance: -; CDR3aa: CSVEDGKGTYEQYF; CDR3nt: TGCAGCGTTGAAGATGGGAAGGGAACCTACGAGCAGTACTTC
j_gene: TRBJ1-1; d_gene: -; v_gene: TRBV6-5; abundance: few; CDR3aa: CASSYGQEATEAFF; CDR3nt: TGTGCCAGCAGTTACGGGCAGGAGGCCACTGAAGCTTTCTTT
j_gene: TRBJ2-6; d_gene: TRBD1; v_gene: TRBV29-1; abundance: -; CDR3aa: CSVKPGTGYSGANVLTF; CDR3nt: TGCAGCGTAAAACCCGGGACAGGGTACTCTGGGGCCAACGTCCTGACTTTC
j_gene: TRBJ1-3; d_gene: -; v_gene: TRBV9; abundance: few; CDR3aa: CASSVEQGNTIYF; CDR3nt: TGTGCCAGCAGCGTAGAACAGGGAAACACCATATATTTT
j_gene: TRBJ1-1; d_gene: -; v_gene: TRBV29-1; abundance: -; CDR3aa: CSVEDWRVGSGDTEAFF; CDR3nt: TGCAGCGTTGAAGACTGGAGGGTCGGATCGGGGGACACTGAAGCTTTCTTT
j_gene: TRBJ1-3; d_gene: -; v_gene: TRBV19; abundance: few; CDR3aa: CASRMIGNTIYF; CDR3nt: TGTGCCAGTAGGATGATTGGAAACACCATATATTTT
j_gene: TRBJ2-3; d_gene: -; v_gene: TRBV11-3; abundance: -; CDR3aa: CASSQDLPDTQYF; CDR3nt: TGCGCCAGCAGCCAAGATCTGCCTGATACGCAGTATTTT
j_gene: TRBJ1-5; d_gene: -; v_gene: TRBV20-1; abundance: -; CDR3aa: CSAPDPSGNQPQHF; CDR3nt: TGCAGTGCCCCCGACCCGAGCGGCAATCAGCCCCAGCATTTT
j_gene: TRBJ1-1; d_gene: -; v_gene: TRBV10-3; abundance: -; CDR3aa: CAISVGGHYTEAFF; CDR3nt: TGTGCCATCAGTGTGGGAGGGCATTACACTGAAGCTTTCTTT
j_gene: TRBJ2-7; d_gene: TRBD2; v_gene: TRBV20-1; abundance: -; CDR3aa: CSARDPGLAGGHEQYF; CDR3nt: TGCAGTGCTAGAGACCCGGGACTAGCGGGAGGGCACGAGCAGTACTTC
j_gene: TRBJ1-5; d_gene: -; v_gene: TRBV24-1; abundance: -; CDR3aa: CASRPGGGHQPQHF; CDR3nt: TGTGCCAGCAGGCCCGGGGGAGGCCATCAGCCCCAGCATTTT
j_gene: TRBJ1-2; d_gene: -; v_gene: TRBV7-9; abundance: few; CDR3aa: CASSPSSTNYGYTF; CDR3nt: TGTGCCAGCAGCCCCAGTTCAACTAACTATGGCTACACCTTC
j_gene: TRBJ1-2; d_gene: TRBD1; v_gene: TRBV29-1; abundance: -; CDR3aa: CSSWDRNYGYTF; CDR3nt: TGCAGCTCCTGGGACAGAAACTATGGCTACACCTTC
j_gene: TRBJ2-7; d_gene: -; v_gene: TRBV25-1; abundance: many; CDR3aa: CASSEPDSYEQYF; CDR3nt: TGTGCCAGCAGTGAGCCAGACTCCTACGAGCAGTACTTC
j_gene: TRBJ1-5; d_gene: -; v_gene: TRBV10-1; abundance: many; CDR3aa: CASSEVMGQPQHF; CDR3nt: TGCGCCAGCAGTGAGGTTATGGGTCAGCCCCAGCATTTT
j_gene: TRBJ1-1; d_gene: -; v_gene: TRBV19; abundance: many; CDR3aa: CASSMARENTEAFF; CDR3nt: TGTGCCAGTAGTATGGCCCGGGAGAACACTGAAGCTTTCTTT
j_gene: TRBJ2-3; d_gene: -; v_gene: TRBV12-3/TRBV12-4; abundance: -; CDR3aa: CASSLGTYTQYF; CDR3nt: TGTGCCAGCAGTTTAGGCACTTATACGCAGTATTTT
j_gene: TRBJ1-5; d_gene: -; v_gene: TRBV19; abundance: few; CDR3aa: CASSLSESSNQPQHF; CDR3nt: TGTGCCAGTAGCCTGTCGGAATCTAGCAATCAGCCCCAGCATTTT
j_gene: TRBJ2-2; d_gene: -; v_gene: TRBV19; abundance: -; CDR3aa: CASRRDGDTNTGELFF; CDR3nt: TGTGCCAGTAGGAGGGACGGTGATACGAACACCGGGGAGCTGTTTTTT
j_gene: TRBJ1-1; d_gene: -; v_gene: TRBV12-3/TRBV12-4; abundance: -; CDR3aa: CASSLVAGNEWTEAFF; CDR3nt: TGTGCCAGCAGTTTAGTGGCGGGGAACGAGTGGACTGAAGCTTTCTTT
j_gene: TRBJ1-1; d_gene: -; v_gene: TRBV7-9; abundance: -; CDR3aa: CASTRTDNTEAFF; CDR3nt: TGTGCCAGCACGAGGACGGATAACACTGAAGCTTTCTTT
j_gene: TRBJ1-5; d_gene: -; v_gene: TRBV20-1; abundance: -; CDR3aa: CSAREAEQPNQPQHF; CDR3nt: TGCAGTGCTAGGGAGGCGGAACAGCCCAATCAGCCCCAGCATTTT
j_gene: TRBJ2-7; d_gene: -; v_gene: TRBV7-9; abundance: -; CDR3aa: CASSEDLLAYEQYF; CDR3nt: TGTGCCAGCAGCGAGGACTTACTCGCCTACGAGCAGTACTTC
j_gene: TRBJ1-2; d_gene: -; v_gene: TRBV7-9; abundance: -; CDR3aa: CASSQDRGKVGYTF; CDR3nt: TGTGCCAGCAGCCAAGATAGAGGGAAGGTGGGCTACACCTTC
j_gene: TRBJ1-3; d_gene: -; v_gene: TRBV10-3; abundance: few; CDR3aa: CASENTIYF; CDR3nt: TGTGCCAGCGAAAACACCATATATTTT
j_gene: TRBJ1-2; d_gene: -; v_gene: TRBV14; abundance: few; CDR3aa: CASSPASYGYTF; CDR3nt: TGTGCCAGCAGCCCAGCCTCCTATGGCTACACCTTC
j_gene: TRBJ1-1; d_gene: -; v_gene: TRBV7-3; abundance: -; CDR3aa: CASSVAGVRTEAFF; CDR3nt: TGTGCCAGCAGTGTCGCCGGGGTAAGGACTGAAGCTTTCTTT
j_gene: TRBJ2-7; d_gene: -; v_gene: TRBV7-9; abundance: -; CDR3aa: CASSSMGRGSEQYF; CDR3nt: TGTGCCAGCAGCTCAATGGGCAGGGGCTCCGAGCAGTACTTC
j_gene: TRBJ1-1; d_gene: TRBD1; v_gene: TRBV12-3/TRBV12-4; abundance: -; CDR3aa: CASSRTGYNTEAFF; CDR3nt: TGTGCCAGCAGTCGGACAGGATATAACACTGAAGCTTTCTTT
j_gene: TRBJ1-2; d_gene: -; v_gene: TRBV2; abundance: many; CDR3aa: CASSEGGALGYGYTF; CDR3nt: TGTGCCAGCAGTGAAGGTGGGGCGCTGGGCTATGGCTACACCTTC
j_gene: TRBJ2-5; d_gene: TRBD1; v_gene: TRBV2; abundance: few; CDR3aa: CASRPMAGTGSRWVETQYF; CDR3nt: TGTGCCAGCAGACCTATGGCCGGGACAGGCAGCCGCTGGGTGGAGACCCAGTACTTC
j_gene: TRBJ1-6; d_gene: -; v_gene: TRBV5-1; abundance: -; CDR3aa: CASGGAGTRDSPLHF; CDR3nt: TGCGCCAGCGGGGGTGCCGGGACTCGCGATTCACCCCTCCACTTT
j_gene: TRBJ1-2; d_gene: -; v_gene: TRBV20-1; abundance: few; CDR3aa: CSAKWDGGNYGYTF; CDR3nt: TGCAGTGCTAAGTGGGACGGCGGGAACTATGGCTACACCTTC
j_gene: TRBJ1-4; d_gene: -; v_gene: TRBV2; abundance: -; CDR3aa: CASSEVGRSATNEKLFF; CDR3nt: TGTGCCAGCAGTGAAGTGGGGCGGTCCGCAACTAATGAAAAACTGTTTTTT
j_gene: TRBJ2-5; d_gene: -; v_gene: TRBV10-3; abundance: -; CDR3aa: CASSPPNDGETQYF; CDR3nt: TGTGCCAGCTCACCACCTAACGACGGAGAGACCCAGTACTTC
j_gene: TRBJ1-4; d_gene: -; v_gene: TRBV29-1; abundance: -; CDR3aa: CSVEGVEKLFF; CDR3nt: TGCAGCGTTGAAGGGGTTGAAAAACTGTTTTTT
j_gene: TRBJ1-5; d_gene: -; v_gene: TRBV2; abundance: -; CDR3aa: CASSWEGLGPQHF; CDR3nt: TGTGCCAGCAGTTGGGAAGGGCTTGGGCCCCAGCATTTT
j_gene: TRBJ1-2; d_gene: -; v_gene: TRBV12-3/TRBV12-4; abundance: -; CDR3aa: CASSYPNYGYTF; CDR3nt: TGTGCCAGCAGTTATCCTAACTATGGCTACACCTTC
j_gene: TRBJ1-2; d_gene: -; v_gene: TRBV20-1; abundance: few; CDR3aa: CSARKGVAGPYGYTF; CDR3nt: TGCAGTGCTAGAAAAGGAGTGGCAGGGCCCTATGGCTACACCTTC
j_gene: TRBJ1-3; d_gene: -; v_gene: TRBV19; abundance: -; CDR3aa: CASSIGRSSSGNTIYF; CDR3nt: TGTGCCAGTAGTATAGGCAGGTCGAGCTCTGGAAACACCATATATTTT
j_gene: TRBJ1-6; d_gene: -; v_gene: TRBV5-8; abundance: few; CDR3aa: CASSQDGRNSPLHF; CDR3nt: TGTGCCAGCAGCCAAGACGGGCGCAATTCACCCCTCCACTTT
j_gene: TRBJ2-2; d_gene: -; v_gene: TRBV6-1; abundance: few; CDR3aa: CASMEGLVTGELFF; CDR3nt: TGTGCCAGCATGGAGGGGTTGGTCACCGGGGAGCTGTTTTTT
j_gene: TRBJ2-5; d_gene: TRBD1; v_gene: TRBV6-5; abundance: many; CDR3aa: CASSARDSQETQYF; CDR3nt: TGTGCCAGCAGTGCCCGGGACAGTCAAGAGACCCAGTACTTC